The 13 T cell receptor beta chains below all came from one sample that was sequenced in a study of T cells in tumors after PD-1 blockade. Method: immunoSEQ multiplex PCR; TCRdb's copy keeps in-frame clones and lacks some. The sample contains 45,000 to 60,000 clones, more than 65% of which appear only once. The sequencing used PBMCs, collected before anti-PD-1 therapy. Receptors were obtained from a human donor with advanced basal cell or squamous cell carcinoma (not recorded which).

The chain links TRBV5-4 to TRBJ2-1; D is undetermined. Germline loops: CDR1 SGHNT, CDR2 YYREEE (reference sequence). The length of the CDR3 is 13 residues. V dropped 4 bases and J dropped 5 bases, with 10 bases sitting between them. Here the CDR3 DNA reads TGTGCCAGCAGCAAACGTACGGACAATGAGCAGTTCTTC. Protein sequence: CASSKRTDNEQFF.

The chain joins TRBV18 to TRBJ1-3, with 8 bases aligning to TRBD1. CDR3 size: 17 residues. CDR1 is KGHSH and CDR2 is LQKENI in the germline V gene. Trimming removed 1 base from V and 4 bases from J; junction bases left unmatched: 9. The CDR3 sequence is CASSPLGQGARGNTIYF. CDR3 sequence (DNA): TGTGCCAGCTCACCACTCGGGCAGGGGGCTAGAGGAAACACCATATATTTT.

The J gene is TRBJ2-1, the V gene TRBV29-1, with D possibly TRBD1 on 6 matching bases. V was clipped by 1 base and J by 13 bases, with 11 bases between them. Germline V gene sequence: CDR1 SQVTM, CDR2 ANQGSEA. The CDR3 runs to 11 residues. The CDR3 region is CSVEVRDTQFF. As DNA, the CDR3 is TGCAGCGTTGAAGTAAGGGACACCCAGTTCTTC.

V and J are TRBV18 and TRBJ1-3, with TRBD1 matching over 7 bases. The CDR3 sequence is 16 residues long. CDR1 KGHSH and CDR2 LQKENI come from the germline V gene. V shed 3 bases, J shed 0 bases, and the junction held 5 bases outside the gene matches. The CDR3 DNA reads TGTGCCAGCTCACCGGGACAGCGGACCTCTGGAAACACCATATATTTT. This gives the protein CASSPGQRTSGNTIYF.

This chain uses TRBV5-1 with TRBJ1-1, with 7 bases fitting TRBD1. This CDR3 is 14 amino acids long. Germline loops: CDR1 SGHRS, CDR2 YFSETQ. V shed 1 base, J shed 1 base, and the junction held 1 base outside the gene matches. DNA for the CDR3: TGCGCCAGCAGCTTGTCAGGGGGGAACACTGAAGCTTTCTTT. The encoded protein is CASSLSGGNTEAFF.

CDR3 sequence: CASRTTRRGQDYGYTF. DNA for the CDR3: TGTGCCAGCAGAACAACCCGGCGGGGGCAGGACTATGGCTACACCTTC. The V and J genes are TRBV6-6 and TRBJ1-2, with D possibly matching TRBD1 (6 bases). The germline V gene encodes CDR1 MNHNY and CDR2 SVGAGI (reference sequence). V gave up 6 bases and J gave up 3 bases, with 20 bases separating them. This CDR3 comprises 16 residues.

A few counts support this clone. The genes are TRBV19 and TRBJ1-1, with 10 nucleotides matching TRBD1. V shed 2 bases and J 8 bases; nucleotides not matched to a gene: 2. CDR1 LNHDA and CDR2 SQIVND come from the germline V gene (reference sequence). CDR3 length equals 13 residues. CDR3 in amino acids: CASSISTGGEAFF. The CDR3 coding sequence is TGTGCCAGTAGTATATCGACAGGGGGCGAAGCTTTCTTT.

The count of this clone is one. This chain joins TRBV29-1 and TRBJ2-3, with D possibly TRBD2 on 6 matching bases. The V gene lost 5 bases and the J gene lost 2 bases, with 20 bases spanning the gap. CDR1 SQVTM and CDR2 ANQGSEA come from the germline V gene. The CDR3 loop spans 16 amino acids. For the CDR3, the DNA is TGCAGCGTTAAAGGGTGGTTGAGACTAGACACAGATACGCAGTATTTT. It encodes CSVKGWLRLDTDTQYF.

By share of the sample, this clone is medium-sized. This chain uses TRBV2 with TRBJ2-1; 11 bases are shared with TRBD2. CDR3 length equals 14 residues. CDR1 and CDR2 from the germline V gene are SNHLY and FYNNEI. V was pared by 6 bases and J by 13 bases, with 11 bases of the junction left unmatched. DNA for the CDR3: TGTGCCAGCAGCTCACCGGGACTAGCGGAACCTCAGTTCTTC. Encoded protein: CASSSPGLAEPQFF. Combining the CDR3 with reference TRBV2 and TRBJ2-1 gives the whole variable domain EPEVTQTPSHQVTQMGQEVILRCVPISNHLYFYWYRQILGQKVEFLVSFYNNEISEKSEIFDDQFSVERPDGSNFTLKIRSTKLEDSAMYFCASSSPGLAEPQFFGPGTRLTVL.

The gene calls are TRBV7-9 and TRBJ1-1; a possible D gene is TRBD1 (5 bases). Germline values: CDR1 SEHNR, CDR2 FQNEAQ (reference sequence). The length of the CDR3 is 14 residues. With 6 bases removed from V and 1 base from J, the gap between germline ends came to 12 bases. CDR3: CASRPSGGNTEAFF. CDR3 nucleotide sequence: TGTGCCAGCAGACCCTCGGGGGGGAACACTGAAGCTTTCTTT.

This rearrangement joins TRBV5-1 to TRBJ2-5, with D maybe TRBD2 (6 bases). CDR3 length equals 14 residues. Germline V gene data show CDR1 as SGHRS and CDR2 as YFSETQ. Trimming cost V 5 bases and J 5 bases, with 16 bases left between them. CDR3 nucleotide sequence: TGCGCCAGCAGAACCGGGACTCAAAGGGAGACCCAGTACTTC. Its protein product is CASRTGTQRETQYF.

This chain's CDR3 is CASSPSSSGANVLTF. CDR3 bases: TGTGCCAGTAGTCCGTCTAGTTCTGGGGCCAACGTCCTGACTTTC. J is TRBJ2-6 and V is TRBV19; D is ambiguous. The CDR3 contains 15 residues. V shed 5 bases and J shed 1 base, with 9 bases lying between them. Germline V gives CDR1 LNHDA, CDR2 SQIVND (reference sequence). The full variable domain, rest sourced from reference TRBV19 and TRBJ2-6, is DGGITQSPKYLFRKEGQNVTLSCEQNLNHDAMYWYRQDPGQGLRLIYYSQIVNDFQKGDIAEGYSVSREKKESFPLTVTSAQKNPTAFYLCASSPSSSGANVLTFGAGSRLTVL.

The chain is built from TRBV6-5 and TRBJ2-7, with 7 bases matching TRBD1. Unmatched junction bases numbered 6, after V lost 0 bases and J lost 4 bases. The germline CDR1 and CDR2 sequences are MNHEY and SVGAGI. This CDR3 region has 15 residues. In nucleotides, the CDR3 is TGTGCCAGCAGTTACTCAGGCAGGGGGACGTACGAGCAGTACTTC. Translated: CASSYSGRGTYEQYF.